This is a list of T cell receptor beta chains from one sample in a study of siplizumab effects on memory and regulatory T cells. Using immunoSEQ multiplex PCR, the repertoire was profiled, and TCRdb retains in-frame clones only, with some absent. The sample shows about 98,000 clones, about 94% of them seen only once. The sample comprised CD4+ T cells sorted from blood. The receptors were gathered from a human donor in good health. The CDR3 runs from the conserved cysteine through the conserved F or W. Fields, in order: CDR3 DNA, CDR3 protein, V gene, D gene, clone size, J gene. A D gene is named only where the DNA matches it firmly. The size entry is marked missing in some rows and otherwise reads once, few, many or a size class.

CDR3nt: TGCGCCAGCAGCTTGTATCAGGGGGTATCTGGCGGCTACACCTTC; CDR3aa: CASSLYQGVSGGYTF; v_gene: TRBV5-1; d_gene: TRBD1; abundance: NA; j_gene: TRBJ1-2
CDR3nt: TGTGCCAGCAGCTTAGCGGGGCCCTACAATGAGCAGTTCTTC; CDR3aa: CASSLAGPYNEQFF; v_gene: TRBV7-2; d_gene: NA; abundance: once; j_gene: TRBJ2-1
CDR3nt: TGTGCCACTGAACTTAGCGGGAGAAGCGCAGATACGCAGTATTTT; CDR3aa: CATELSGRSADTQYF; v_gene: TRBV28; d_gene: TRBD2; abundance: NA; j_gene: TRBJ2-3
CDR3nt: TGCAGCGCACATTCGTCAGGGGGGACCGGGGAGCTGTTTTTT; CDR3aa: CSAHSSGGTGELFF; v_gene: TRBV29-1; d_gene: NA; abundance: NA; j_gene: TRBJ2-2
CDR3nt: TGTGCCAGCAGCTTCCACCGACTAGCGGGAGGGCGGGAGACCCAGTACTTC; CDR3aa: CASSFHRLAGGRETQYF; v_gene: TRBV7-2; d_gene: TRBD2; abundance: NA; j_gene: TRBJ2-5
CDR3nt: TGCGCCAGCTCCTATCTTTCCAATAACGGGAGGGCGGATACGCAGTATTTT; CDR3aa: CASSYLSNNGRADTQYF; v_gene: TRBV5-1; d_gene: TRBD2; abundance: once; j_gene: TRBJ2-3
CDR3nt: TGTGCCAGCAACCCATACGGGACAGAGGGAAACACCATATATTTT; CDR3aa: CASNPYGTEGNTIYF; v_gene: TRBV4-2; d_gene: TRBD1; abundance: few; j_gene: TRBJ1-3
CDR3nt: TGCGCCAGCAGCATCGATTCAAACTATGGCTACACCTTC; CDR3aa: CASSIDSNYGYTF; v_gene: TRBV5-1; d_gene: NA; abundance: few; j_gene: TRBJ1-2
CDR3nt: TGTGCCAGCAGCCTTAGCCCAGCGACGTATACGCAGTATTTT; CDR3aa: CASSLSPATYTQYF; v_gene: TRBV7-6; d_gene: NA; abundance: once; j_gene: TRBJ2-3
CDR3nt: TGTGCCAGCAGTGAAGGGTGGGACACTGAAGCTTTCTTT; CDR3aa: CASSEGWDTEAFF; v_gene: TRBV2; d_gene: NA; abundance: NA; j_gene: TRBJ1-1
CDR3nt: TGTGCCAGCAGCCACCGAAGAGCGGGAATAGGTATAGAGACCCAGTACTTC; CDR3aa: CASSHRRAGIGIETQYF; v_gene: TRBV27; d_gene: TRBD2; abundance: NA; j_gene: TRBJ2-5
CDR3nt: TGCGCCAGCAGCCAAGTAGCGGCAGTAGATACGCAGTATTTT; CDR3aa: CASSQVAAVDTQYF; v_gene: TRBV4-1; d_gene: NA; abundance: NA; j_gene: TRBJ2-3
CDR3nt: TGTGCCAGTAGTCCTCGACCCATAGCGGGAGGGGGAGGTAAAGATACGCAGTATTTT; CDR3aa: CASSPRPIAGGGGKDTQYF; v_gene: TRBV19; d_gene: TRBD2; abundance: NA; j_gene: TRBJ2-3
CDR3nt: TGCGCCAGCAGCCCCGGACAGGGGTTGAATGAAAAACTGTTTTTT; CDR3aa: CASSPGQGLNEKLFF; v_gene: TRBV5-1; d_gene: TRBD1; abundance: NA; j_gene: TRBJ1-4
CDR3nt: TGTGCCAGCAGTTACTACGGGACAGGCTTCAACGAGCAGTACTTC; CDR3aa: CASSYYGTGFNEQYF; v_gene: TRBV6-5; d_gene: TRBD1; abundance: NA; j_gene: TRBJ2-7
CDR3nt: TGTGCCAGCAGCTTAGCGGGACAGGGATTTTACGAGCAGTACTTC; CDR3aa: CASSLAGQGFYEQYF; v_gene: TRBV7-8; d_gene: TRBD1; abundance: NA; j_gene: TRBJ2-7
CDR3nt: TGTGCCAGCAGCCCATACAGGGCAACTAATGAAAAACTGTTTTTT; CDR3aa: CASSPYRATNEKLFF; v_gene: TRBV14; d_gene: NA; abundance: NA; j_gene: TRBJ1-4
CDR3nt: TGCAATTCTTGGACAGTCGCTGGCTACACCTTC; CDR3aa: CNSWTVAGYTF; v_gene: TRBV20-1; d_gene: NA; abundance: NA; j_gene: TRBJ1-2
CDR3nt: TGTGCCTGGGCTCCGGGGGGATCAGAGACCCAGTACTTC; CDR3aa: CAWAPGGSETQYF; v_gene: TRBV30; d_gene: TRBD2; abundance: NA; j_gene: TRBJ2-5
CDR3nt: TGTGCCAGCAGCTTAAGGGGACCTCCGAGGGACACCATATATTTT; CDR3aa: CASSLRGPPRDTIYF; v_gene: TRBV7-3; d_gene: NA; abundance: NA; j_gene: TRBJ1-3
CDR3nt: TGTGCCAGCAGTCACCTAGGAAACACCATATATTTT; CDR3aa: CASSHLGNTIYF; v_gene: TRBV5-6; d_gene: NA; abundance: NA; j_gene: TRBJ1-3
CDR3nt: TGTGCCAGCAGTATGGACATGGCCTACAATGAGCAGTTCTTC; CDR3aa: CASSMDMAYNEQFF; v_gene: TRBV28; d_gene: NA; abundance: NA; j_gene: TRBJ2-1
CDR3nt: TGTGCCAGCACCATTTTAAATGAGCAGTTCTTC; CDR3aa: CASTILNEQFF; v_gene: TRBV18; d_gene: NA; abundance: NA; j_gene: TRBJ2-1
CDR3nt: TGCGCCAGCAGCTTCCAAGAGACCCAGTACTTC; CDR3aa: CASSFQETQYF; v_gene: TRBV5-1; d_gene: NA; abundance: NA; j_gene: TRBJ2-5
CDR3nt: TGTGCCAGCAGCTTTACAAAGAACACTGAAGCTTTCTTT; CDR3aa: CASSFTKNTEAFF; v_gene: TRBV7-2; d_gene: NA; abundance: NA; j_gene: TRBJ1-1
CDR3nt: TGTGCCTGGAGCGATCGGACCAAGCAAAATGGAAAGCTGTTTTTT; CDR3aa: CAWSDRTKQNGKLFF; v_gene: TRBV30; d_gene: NA; abundance: NA; j_gene: TRBJ1-4
CDR3nt: TGTGCCAGCAGCTTAGAGGTCGGACACTACACCTTC; CDR3aa: CASSLEVGHYTF; v_gene: TRBV7-2; d_gene: NA; abundance: NA; j_gene: TRBJ1-2
CDR3nt: TGTGCCAGCAGCAAAGGGGTGGTGATTGGGACTAGGCCCCTCCAAGAGACCCAGTACTTC; CDR3aa: CASSKGVVIGTRPLQETQYF; v_gene: TRBV21-1; d_gene: NA; abundance: once; j_gene: TRBJ2-5
CDR3nt: TGTGCCAGCACCTCGAGGGGCTTGGAAGCTTTCTTT; CDR3aa: CASTSRGLEAFF; v_gene: TRBV6-5; d_gene: NA; abundance: NA; j_gene: TRBJ1-1
CDR3nt: TGTGCCAGCTGGGACTCCCAGGAGCAGTTCTTC; CDR3aa: CASWDSQEQFF; v_gene: TRBV7-9; d_gene: NA; abundance: NA; j_gene: TRBJ2-1
CDR3nt: TGTGCCAGCAGAGGATACAGGGTAGGCACTGAAGCTTTCTTT; CDR3aa: CASRGYRVGTEAFF; v_gene: TRBV28; d_gene: NA; abundance: few; j_gene: TRBJ1-1
CDR3nt: TGTGCCAGCATGAAGGAACCCCCCCGGACAGGGGTCCCCCGTGGTTGGAACTTC; CDR3aa: CASMKEPPRTGVPRGWNF; v_gene: TRBV28; d_gene: TRBD1; abundance: NA; j_gene: TRBJ1-2
CDR3nt: TGTGCCAGCAGCTTAAGCGGGGGAGCGGGGGATACGCAGTATTTT; CDR3aa: CASSLSGGAGDTQYF; v_gene: TRBV7-3; d_gene: TRBD2; abundance: once; j_gene: TRBJ2-3
CDR3nt: TGTGCCAGCAGTGCACAGGCGCTCTTCTATGGCTACACCTTC; CDR3aa: CASSAQALFYGYTF; v_gene: TRBV6-1; d_gene: NA; abundance: NA; j_gene: TRBJ1-2
CDR3nt: TGTGCCAGCACACAAATCAACTATGGCTACACCTTC; CDR3aa: CASTQINYGYTF; v_gene: TRBV6-6; d_gene: NA; abundance: NA; j_gene: TRBJ1-2
CDR3nt: TGTGCCATCAGTGATCAACGGAACTATGGCTACACCTTC; CDR3aa: CAISDQRNYGYTF; v_gene: TRBV10-3; d_gene: NA; abundance: few; j_gene: TRBJ1-2
CDR3nt: TGTGCCAGCAGTTTGGGACAGGGAGTGGGCACAGATACGCAGTATTTT; CDR3aa: CASSLGQGVGTDTQYF; v_gene: TRBV28; d_gene: TRBD1; abundance: NA; j_gene: TRBJ2-3
CDR3nt: TGTGCCAGCAGAACAGGGGCGGCCAACGTCCTGACTTTC; CDR3aa: CASRTGAANVLTF; v_gene: TRBV27; d_gene: TRBD1; abundance: NA; j_gene: TRBJ2-6
CDR3nt: TGTGCCAGCAGCGTGGGCGACCACTCCTACGAGCAGTACTTC; CDR3aa: CASSVGDHSYEQYF; v_gene: TRBV9; d_gene: NA; abundance: NA; j_gene: TRBJ2-7
CDR3nt: TGTGCCAGCAGCTTATGGGGGACTGGAAACACCATATATTTT; CDR3aa: CASSLWGTGNTIYF; v_gene: TRBV5-6; d_gene: NA; abundance: few; j_gene: TRBJ1-3
CDR3nt: TGTGCCAGCAGCCTTCGTGGACAGGCAAGCACTGAAGCTTTCTTT; CDR3aa: CASSLRGQASTEAFF; v_gene: TRBV9; d_gene: TRBD1; abundance: NA; j_gene: TRBJ1-1
CDR3nt: TGTGCCTGGAGTGCGGCGGGAGCGCGCTACGAGCAGTACTTC; CDR3aa: CAWSAAGARYEQYF; v_gene: TRBV30; d_gene: TRBD2; abundance: NA; j_gene: TRBJ2-7
CDR3nt: TGTGCCAGCAGTTACTCGGGGACAGGGGGCGAAAATACGCAGTATTTT; CDR3aa: CASSYSGTGGENTQYF; v_gene: TRBV6-6; d_gene: TRBD1; abundance: NA; j_gene: TRBJ2-3
CDR3nt: TGCAGCGTCCGATCCTACGAGCAGTACTTC; CDR3aa: CSVRSYEQYF; v_gene: TRBV29-1; d_gene: NA; abundance: NA; j_gene: TRBJ2-7
CDR3nt: TGTGCCAGCAGCCCAGGACAGGGGCGCAGGGAGCTGTTTTTT; CDR3aa: CASSPGQGRRELFF; v_gene: TRBV11-2; d_gene: TRBD1; abundance: few; j_gene: TRBJ2-2
CDR3nt: TGCGCCAGCAGCTTGGCCAAGCTGAGGGCAGGGGGCACAGATACGCAGTATTTT; CDR3aa: CASSLAKLRAGGTDTQYF; v_gene: TRBV5-1; d_gene: NA; abundance: NA; j_gene: TRBJ2-3
CDR3nt: TGTGCCAGCAGTTTACCAGGAAGTAGCAATCAGCCCCAGCATTTT; CDR3aa: CASSLPGSSNQPQHF; v_gene: TRBV28; d_gene: NA; abundance: NA; j_gene: TRBJ1-5
CDR3nt: TGTGCCAGCAGTTACGCAAATTACGAGCAGTACTTC; CDR3aa: CASSYANYEQYF; v_gene: TRBV6-6; d_gene: NA; abundance: NA; j_gene: TRBJ2-7
CDR3nt: TGTGCCAGCAGCAGACATACGCAGTATTTT; CDR3aa: CASSRHTQYF; v_gene: TRBV21-1; d_gene: NA; abundance: few; j_gene: TRBJ2-3
CDR3nt: TGTGCCCGCGAGACCCGTCCCCCAGATACGCAGTATTTT; CDR3aa: CARETRPPDTQYF; v_gene: TRBV30; d_gene: NA; abundance: NA; j_gene: TRBJ2-3
CDR3nt: TGTGCCAGCAGGGCTAGCGAAACCTACGAGCAGTACTTC; CDR3aa: CASRASETYEQYF; v_gene: TRBV6-5; d_gene: NA; abundance: once; j_gene: TRBJ2-7
CDR3nt: TGCGCCAGCAGTGGTCTAGCGGGTAAAGGGGAGCAGTTCTTC; CDR3aa: CASSGLAGKGEQFF; v_gene: TRBV10-1; d_gene: TRBD2; abundance: NA; j_gene: TRBJ2-1
CDR3nt: TGTGCCAGCAGCCACCCACTTGGACTAGCGGGAGTTAATGAGCAGTTCTTC; CDR3aa: CASSHPLGLAGVNEQFF; v_gene: TRBV7-3; d_gene: TRBD2; abundance: NA; j_gene: TRBJ2-1
CDR3nt: TGTGCCAGTACGGAGACAGAGCATCAGCCCCAGCATTTT; CDR3aa: CASTETEHQPQHF; v_gene: TRBV19; d_gene: NA; abundance: NA; j_gene: TRBJ1-5
CDR3nt: TGTGCCAGCAGCCCTAGCGGGTTGGGCACCGGGGAGCTGTTTTTT; CDR3aa: CASSPSGLGTGELFF; v_gene: TRBV11-2; d_gene: TRBD2; abundance: once; j_gene: TRBJ2-2
CDR3nt: TGTGCCAGCGGATCTAGGAGGACTGTCGAAACTAATGAAAAACTGTTTTTT; CDR3aa: CASGSRRTVETNEKLFF; v_gene: TRBV27; d_gene: NA; abundance: NA; j_gene: TRBJ1-4
CDR3nt: TGTGCCTGGAGGGGGACAGGGGACGGCTACACCTTC; CDR3aa: CAWRGTGDGYTF; v_gene: TRBV30; d_gene: TRBD1; abundance: once; j_gene: TRBJ1-2
CDR3nt: TGTGCCAGCAGCTTTGGTGGGGGGAGCGCCGATGAGCAGTTCTTC; CDR3aa: CASSFGGGSADEQFF; v_gene: TRBV7-3; d_gene: NA; abundance: NA; j_gene: TRBJ2-1
CDR3nt: TGTGCCAGCAGTCTTGCTCCGGGGGCGGGCACAGATACGCAGTATTTT; CDR3aa: CASSLAPGAGTDTQYF; v_gene: TRBV7-3; d_gene: NA; abundance: NA; j_gene: TRBJ2-3
CDR3nt: TGTGCCAGCTCCCCGGGGGCAGGGTCCTACGAGCAGTACTTC; CDR3aa: CASSPGAGSYEQYF; v_gene: TRBV18; d_gene: NA; abundance: NA; j_gene: TRBJ2-7